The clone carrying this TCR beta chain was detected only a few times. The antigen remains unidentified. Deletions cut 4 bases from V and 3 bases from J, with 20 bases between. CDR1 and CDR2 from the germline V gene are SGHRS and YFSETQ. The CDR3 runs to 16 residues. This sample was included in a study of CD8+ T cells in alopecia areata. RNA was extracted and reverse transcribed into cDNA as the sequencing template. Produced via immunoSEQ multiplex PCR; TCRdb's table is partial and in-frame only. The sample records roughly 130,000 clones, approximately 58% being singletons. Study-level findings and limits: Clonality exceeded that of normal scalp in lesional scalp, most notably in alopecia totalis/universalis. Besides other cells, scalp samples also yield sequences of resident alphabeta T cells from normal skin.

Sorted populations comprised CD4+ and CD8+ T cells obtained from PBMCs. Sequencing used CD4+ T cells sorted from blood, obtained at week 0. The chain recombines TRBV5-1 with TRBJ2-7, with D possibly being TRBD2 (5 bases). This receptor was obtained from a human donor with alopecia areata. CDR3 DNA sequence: TGCGCCAGCAGCCCCACAACGGGAAACTTTGACTACGAGCAGTACTTC. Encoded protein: CASSPTTGNFDYEQYF.